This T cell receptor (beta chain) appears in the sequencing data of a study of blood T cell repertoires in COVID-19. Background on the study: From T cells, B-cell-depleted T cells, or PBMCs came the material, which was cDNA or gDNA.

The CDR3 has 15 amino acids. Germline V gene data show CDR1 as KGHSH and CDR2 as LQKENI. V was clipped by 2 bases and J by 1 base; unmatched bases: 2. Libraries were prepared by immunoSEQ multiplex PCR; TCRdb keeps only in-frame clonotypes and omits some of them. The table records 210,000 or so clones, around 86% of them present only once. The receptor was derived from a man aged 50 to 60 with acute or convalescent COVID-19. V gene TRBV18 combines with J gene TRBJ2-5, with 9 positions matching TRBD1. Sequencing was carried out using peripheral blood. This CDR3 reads CASSPWTGAQETQYF. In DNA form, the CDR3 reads TGTGCCAGCTCACCATGGACAGGGGCCCAAGAGACCCAGTACTTC.